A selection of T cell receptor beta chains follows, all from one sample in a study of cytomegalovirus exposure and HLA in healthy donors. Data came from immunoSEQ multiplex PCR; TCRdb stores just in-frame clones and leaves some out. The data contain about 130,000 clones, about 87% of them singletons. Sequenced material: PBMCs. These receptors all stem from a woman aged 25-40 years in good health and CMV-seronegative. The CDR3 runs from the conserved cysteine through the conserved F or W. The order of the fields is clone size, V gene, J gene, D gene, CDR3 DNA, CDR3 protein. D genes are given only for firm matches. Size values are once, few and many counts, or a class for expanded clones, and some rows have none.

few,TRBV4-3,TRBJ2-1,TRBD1,TGCGCCAGCAGCCAAGACGGGACAGGGGTGAATGAGCAGTTCTTC,CASSQDGTGVNEQFF
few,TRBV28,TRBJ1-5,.,TGTGCCAGCCGATCATTTTTAGGAGGGAATCAGCCCCAGCATTTT,CASRSFLGGNQPQHF
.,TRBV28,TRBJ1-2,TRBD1,TGTGCCAGCAGTTCGAGGACAGGGAGAATAGATGGCTACACCTTC,CASSSRTGRIDGYTF
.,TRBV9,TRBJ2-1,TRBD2,TGTGCCAGCAGCGTAGCAAGCGGGAGTTTCGATGAGCAGTTCTTC,CASSVASGSFDEQFF
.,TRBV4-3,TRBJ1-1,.,TGCGCCAGCAGCCAAGACGCAGGGGCGAGGAACACTGAAGCTTTCTTT,CASSQDAGARNTEAFF
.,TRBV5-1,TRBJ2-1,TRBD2,TGCGCCAGCAGCTTAGCGGGGGGGCTGTTATTAAATGAGCAGTTCTTC,CASSLAGGLLLNEQFF
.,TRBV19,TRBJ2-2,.,TGTGCCAGTAGTATTGGTGCGGTCCTCACCGGGGAGCTGTTTTTT,CASSIGAVLTGELFF
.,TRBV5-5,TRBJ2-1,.,TGTGCCAGCAGCTTCGGACAGCAAATCTACAATGAGCAGTTCTTC,CASSFGQQIYNEQFF
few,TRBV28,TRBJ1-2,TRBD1,TGTGCCAGCAGTTTATATGCAGGACAGGGGGCTTATGGCTACACCTTC,CASSLYAGQGAYGYTF
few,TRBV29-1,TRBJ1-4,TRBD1,TGCAGCGCTCGGACAGGGAACGAAAAACTGTTTTTT,CSARTGNEKLFF